This T cell receptor beta chain derives from a study of cytomegalovirus exposure and HLA in healthy donors. In the PCR, 60 Vbeta and 13 Jbeta primers were used. The method was immunoSEQ multiplex PCR; TCRdb's version includes in-frame clones alone and lacks a portion of them. The sample records 80,000 or so clones, about 80% being singletons. This CDR3 is built from 15 residues. Germline lookup yields CDR1 MNHNS and CDR2 SASEGT. Trimming took off 1 base at V and 1 base at J, with 10 bases between the two ends. Details on this clone: Its antigen is unknown.

Findings and limits, study-wide: One later analysis reportedly identified an Asian-associated ancestry cluster that showed fewer N-insertions than the roughly 700-donor mean. The study designated over 150 TCR beta chains cytomegalovirus-associated.

Sequenced sample: PBMCs. The TCR was taken from a woman aged 40 to 50 in good health and CMV-seronegative. The J gene is TRBJ2-5, the V gene TRBV6-1, with a possible D match to TRBD2 (6 bases). CDR3 nucleotides: TGTGCCAGCAGTGAAGTTGGGCGGGGCCAAGAGACCCAGTACTTC. The encoded protein is CASSEVGRGQETQYF.